The 22 T cell receptor beta chains reported below all come from one sample, sequenced in a study of early T cells in non-severe SARS-CoV-2 infection. Each CDR3 protein gets one entry after TCRdb re-called the 5' RACE reads with MiXCR. The sample has tens of thousands of distinct CDR3 sequences; 5.6% are singletons. Material: whole blood. The receptors originated from an adult who was a healthcare worker with PCR-confirmed SARS-CoV-2 infection or an uninfected control (not recorded which).

V gene TRBV20-1 combines with J gene TRBJ2-4; a possible D gene is TRBD1 (5 bases). V dropped 3 bases and J dropped 0 bases, with 12 bases sitting between them. The germline V gene encodes CDR1 DFQATT and CDR2 SNEGSKA (reference sequence). CDR3 length equals 15 residues. The CDR3 reads CSASQGLLAKNIQYF. In nucleotides, the CDR3 is TGCAGTGCTAGCCAGGGTCTACTAGCCAAAAACATTCAGTACTTC.

This clonotype showed up many times. The V and J genes are TRBV4-1 and TRBJ2-5; 7 bases map to TRBD2. This CDR3 is 14 amino acids long. Germline CDR1 MGHRA, CDR2 YSYEKL. V shed 0 bases, J shed 5 bases, and the junction held 3 bases outside the gene matches. The CDR3 DNA sequence: TGCGCCAGCAGCCAAGATCAGGGAGGGGAGACCCAGTACTTC. The encoded protein is CASSQDQGGETQYF.

This clonotype has only a few counts. The V and J genes are TRBV6-2 or TRBV6-3 and TRBJ1-1, with D unclear. This CDR3 region has 14 residues. V was cut by 0 bases and J by 10 bases, with 15 bases left in between. Germline CDR1 is MNHEY and CDR2 is SVGEGT. CDR3 region: CASSYSITGGRAFF. Here the CDR3 DNA reads TGTGCCAGCAGTTACTCTATTACGGGTGGAAGAGCTTTCTTT.

This sequence joins TRBV3-1 and TRBJ2-2, with D unresolved. The CDR3 is made up of 15 amino acids. The germline V gene encodes CDR1 LGHDT and CDR2 YNNKEL (reference sequence). V lost 0 bases, J lost 1 base, and 6 bases lay in between. The CDR3 protein is CASSQEPRNTGELFF. As DNA, the CDR3 is TGTGCCAGCAGCCAAGAACCCAGGAACACCGGGGAGCTGTTTTTT.

This clonotype has only a few counts. This chain connects TRBV4-3 to TRBJ2-7; tentatively, D is TRBD2 (6 bases). Trimming took 1 base from V and 10 from J, leaving 14 bases between them. This CDR3 is built from 13 residues. CDR1 is LGHNA, CDR2 YSLEER, per germline. The CDR3 nucleotides are TGCGCCAGCAGCCAAGGAGGGAGCGGGCTTCAGTACTTC. Its translation is CASSQGGSGLQYF.

Ten or more counts support this clonotype. V and J are TRBV7-2 and TRBJ1-2, with 9 bases that match TRBD1. The CDR3 has 15 residues. CDR1 and CDR2 (germline): SGHTA, FQGNSA. V dropped 0 bases and J dropped 6; count of bases not matched to a gene: 5. The CDR3 region has the DNA TGTGCCAGCAGCTTAGCGGGACAGGGCCAGAATGGCTACACCTTC. This translates into CASSLAGQGQNGYTF.

This clonotype was counted many times. V usage is TRBV29-1 and J usage is TRBJ1-1; D call uncertain. The CDR3 is made up of 11 amino acids. V was clipped by 5 bases and J by 1 base, with 5 bases between them. Germline V gives CDR1 SQVTM, CDR2 ANQGSEA. CDR3 region: CSVPWNTEAFF. In DNA, the CDR3 is TGCAGCGTTCCGTGGAACACTGAAGCTTTCTTT.

The chain is built from TRBV6-1 and TRBJ2-1, with 10 bases fitting TRBD2. The CDR3 consists of 15 residues. Trimming removed 7 bases from V and 4 bases from J; junction bases left unmatched: 7. Germline V lookup: CDR1 MNHNS, CDR2 SASEGT. This CDR3 reads CASTQRTSGYNEQFF. Written as DNA, the CDR3 is TGTGCCAGCACCCAACGGACTAGCGGTTACAATGAGCAGTTCTTC.

V gene TRBV4-3 combines with J gene TRBJ2-7; D is perhaps TRBD1 (6 bases). This CDR3 is 17 amino acids long. V was clipped by 3 bases and J by 4 bases, with 22 bases between them. The germline CDR1 and CDR2 sequences are LGHNA and YSLEER. CDR3 sequence (DNA): TGCGCCAGCAGCCAGATGCCGGACAGCGAGAAGCCTTACGAGCAGTACTTC. Protein product: CASSQMPDSEKPYEQYF.

Many counts were recorded for this clonotype. This chain links TRBV9 with TRBJ2-7; the D is unclear. Germline values: CDR1 SGDLS, CDR2 YYNGEE. This CDR3 region has 15 residues. Between the trimmed V and J ends, which lost 0 bases and 3 bases, there was a span of 13 bases. CDR3 in amino acids: CASSVGGVEIYEQYF. The CDR3 nucleotides are TGTGCCAGCAGCGTAGGAGGAGTGGAGATCTACGAGCAGTACTTC.

The J gene is TRBJ1-1, the V gene TRBV25-1; D might be TRBD1 (5 bases). The CDR3 totals 15 residues. Trimming stripped 8 bases from V and 3 bases from J, with 19 bases between. CDR1 MGHDK and CDR2 SYGVNS come from the germline V gene. The CDR3 region is CASPGRESPHTEAFF. For the CDR3, the DNA is TGTGCCAGCCCAGGGCGGGAAAGCCCCCACACTGAAGCTTTCTTT.

This clonotype was observed at least ten times. This chain uses TRBV29-1 with TRBJ1-2, with TRBD1 identical over 7 bases. The CDR3 runs to 13 residues. Looked up from germline, CDR1 is SQVTM and CDR2 is ANQGSEA. The V segment lost 0 bases and the J segment 7 bases; nucleotides outside the gene matches: 5. The CDR3 protein is CSVEDRTGSGYTF. The CDR3 DNA reads as TGCAGCGTTGAAGATCGGACAGGCTCTGGCTACACCTTC.

The chain carries TRBV14 and TRBJ1-1; D uncertain. CDR1 is SGHDN, CDR2 FVKESK, per germline. V lost 4 bases to trimming and J lost 1 base, with 7 bases between them. The CDR3 extends over 13 amino acids. The CDR3 protein is CASSPRANTEAFF. The CDR3 bases are TGTGCCAGCAGCCCCCGGGCGAACACTGAAGCTTTCTTT.

This clonotype was picked up many times. V is TRBV6-1 and J is TRBJ1-1; D is unresolved. V lost 8 bases, J lost 0 bases, and 10 bases lay in between. The CDR3 runs to 13 residues. Germline CDR1 and CDR2: MNHNS and SASEGT. Here the CDR3 DNA reads TGTGCCAGCGGGATTTGGATGAACACTGAAGCTTTCTTT. This codes for CASGIWMNTEAFF.

This clonotype has more than one count but fewer than ten. The CDR3 loop is CASSQSRGNEQFF. CDR3 in DNA: TGCGCCAGCAGCCAAAGTCGGGGCAATGAGCAGTTCTTC. The rearrangement joins TRBV4-1 to TRBJ2-1, with D perhaps TRBD2 (5 bases). V dropped 2 bases and J dropped 6 bases, with 8 bases sitting between them. In germline, CDR1 is MGHRA, CDR2 YSYEKL. CDR3 length equals 13 residues.

There are many counts of this clonotype. The J gene is TRBJ1-1, the V gene TRBV7-8; 10 bases are shared with TRBD1. Germline V lookup: CDR1 SGHVS, CDR2 FQNEAQ. The CDR3 runs 15 residues. V shed 5 bases and J 1 base; nucleotides not matched to a gene: 4. The CDR3 here is CASSPRDRGNTEAFF. The CDR3 nucleotides read TGTGCCAGCAGCCCCAGGGACAGGGGGAACACTGAAGCTTTCTTT.

This clonotype was seen many times. This chain connects TRBV2 to TRBJ2-1; D remains unclear. The V gene lost 4 bases and the J gene lost 9 bases, with 10 bases spanning the gap. The germline CDR1 and CDR2 sequences are SNHLY and FYNNEI. This CDR3 contains 12 residues. CDR3 nucleotide sequence: TGTGCCAGCAGTGGCGAGGTCGGTGAGCAGTTCTTC. Translated: CASSGEVGEQFF.

This clonotype was observed a few times. The V and J genes are TRBV12-3 or TRBV12-4 and TRBJ2-7; D call uncertain. Trimming left V 2 bases short and J 2 bases short, with 10 bases between. The CDR3 consists of 14 residues. CDR3 sequence (DNA): TGTGCCAGCAGTTTATATTCACTGACCTACGAGCAGTACTTC. This translates into CASSLYSLTYEQYF.

This clonotype was seen more than once but under ten times. The chain has TRBV7-9 and TRBJ2-7; no reliable D call. The V and J ends lost 1 base and 0 bases respectively, with 13 bases between them. CDR1 and CDR2 from the germline V gene are SEHNR and FQNEAQ (reference sequence). The CDR3 is 16 residues long. CDR3 sequence (DNA): TGTGCCAGCAGCTTAGGCCCACGGCAGAGCTCCTACGAGCAGTACTTC. Translating it yields CASSLGPRQSSYEQYF.

In this sample, this clonotype turned up many times. The chain recombines TRBV29-1 with TRBJ1-3; D not resolved. V was clipped by 5 bases and J by 1 base, with 6 bases between them. CDR1 and CDR2 (germline): SQVTM, ANQGSEA. This CDR3 region has 12 residues. CDR3 in amino acids: CSVRPSGNTIYF. CDR3 in DNA: TGCAGCGTTCGACCGTCTGGAAACACCATATATTTT.

This rearrangement joins TRBV19 to TRBJ1-6; D might be TRBD1 (5 bases). Trimming pared 11 bases from V and 7 bases from J, leaving 21 bases between. The V gene's germline CDR1 is LNHDA and CDR2 SQIVND (reference sequence). This CDR3 spans 15 amino acids. The CDR3: CACRPGTAPNSPLHF. In DNA, the CDR3 is TGTGCCTGCCGACCTGGGACCGCTCCAAATTCACCCCTCCACTTT.

This clonotype was seen a handful of times. The chain links TRBV10-2 to TRBJ2-3; 9 bases map to TRBD2. The V gene's germline CDR1 is WSHSY and CDR2 SAAADI. Losses at the gene ends were 0 bases for V and 1 base for J; bases not matched to a gene: 5. This CDR3 spans 17 amino acids. The CDR3 nucleotides read TGCGCCAGCAGTGAGTCGACGCTAGCGGGACGCACAGATACGCAGTATTTT. Translation: CASSESTLAGRTDTQYF.